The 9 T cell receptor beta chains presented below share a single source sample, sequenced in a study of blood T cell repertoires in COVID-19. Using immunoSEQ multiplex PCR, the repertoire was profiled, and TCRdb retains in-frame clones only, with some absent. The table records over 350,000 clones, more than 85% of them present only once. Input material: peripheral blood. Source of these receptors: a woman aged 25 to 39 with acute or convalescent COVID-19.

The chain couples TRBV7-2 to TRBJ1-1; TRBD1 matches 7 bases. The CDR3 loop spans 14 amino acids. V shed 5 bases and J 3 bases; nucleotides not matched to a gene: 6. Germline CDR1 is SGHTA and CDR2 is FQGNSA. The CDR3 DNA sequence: TGTGCCAGCAGCCCAGCAGGGGGGTACACTGAAGCTTTCTTT. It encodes CASSPAGGYTEAFF. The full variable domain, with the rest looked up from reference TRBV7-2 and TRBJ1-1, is GAGVSQSPSNKVTEKGKDVELRCDPISGHTALYWYRQSLGQGLEFLIYFQGNSAPDKSGLPSDRFSAERTGGSVSTLTIQRTQQEDSAVYLCASSPAGGYTEAFFGQGTRLTVV.

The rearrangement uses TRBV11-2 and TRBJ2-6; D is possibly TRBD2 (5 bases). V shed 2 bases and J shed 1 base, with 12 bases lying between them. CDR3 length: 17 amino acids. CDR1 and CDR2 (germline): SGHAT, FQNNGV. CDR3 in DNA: TGTGCCAGCAGCTTATTTAATCCGGGATCTGGGGCCAACGTCCTGACTTTC. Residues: CASSLFNPGSGANVLTF.

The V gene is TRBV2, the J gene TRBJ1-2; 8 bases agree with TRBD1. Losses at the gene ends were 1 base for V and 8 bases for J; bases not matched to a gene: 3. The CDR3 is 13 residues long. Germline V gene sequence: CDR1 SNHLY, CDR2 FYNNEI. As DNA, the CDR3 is TGTGCCAGCAGTGAAGTCAGGGGGCCGGGCTACACCTTC. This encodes CASSEVRGPGYTF.

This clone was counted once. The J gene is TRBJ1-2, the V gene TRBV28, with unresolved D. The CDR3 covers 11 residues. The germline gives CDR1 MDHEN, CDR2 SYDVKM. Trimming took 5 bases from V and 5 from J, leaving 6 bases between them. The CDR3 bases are TGTGCCAGCAGTGAGCTATATGGCTACACCTTC. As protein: CASSELYGYTF.

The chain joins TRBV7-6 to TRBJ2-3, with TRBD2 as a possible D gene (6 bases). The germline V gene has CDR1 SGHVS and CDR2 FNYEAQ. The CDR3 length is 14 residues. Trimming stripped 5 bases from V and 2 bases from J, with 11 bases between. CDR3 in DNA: TGTGCCAGCAGCCTGCGGGGTGACACAGATACGCAGTATTTT. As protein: CASSLRGDTDTQYF.

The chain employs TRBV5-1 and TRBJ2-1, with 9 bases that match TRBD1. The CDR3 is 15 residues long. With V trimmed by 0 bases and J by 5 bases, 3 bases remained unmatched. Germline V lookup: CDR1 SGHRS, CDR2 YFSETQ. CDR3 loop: CASSLAQGAHNEQFF. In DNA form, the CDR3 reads TGCGCCAGCAGCTTGGCACAGGGGGCTCACAATGAGCAGTTCTTC.

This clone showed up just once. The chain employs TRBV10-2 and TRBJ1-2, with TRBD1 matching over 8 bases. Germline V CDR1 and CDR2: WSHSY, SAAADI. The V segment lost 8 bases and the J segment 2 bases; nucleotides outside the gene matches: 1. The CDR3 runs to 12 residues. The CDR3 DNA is TGCGCCAGCGGGGACAGGAACTATGGCTACACCTTC. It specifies CASGDRNYGYTF.

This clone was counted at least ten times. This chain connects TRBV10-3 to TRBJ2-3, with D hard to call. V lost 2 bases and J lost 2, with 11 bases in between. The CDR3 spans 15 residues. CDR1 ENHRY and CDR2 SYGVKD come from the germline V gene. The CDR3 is CAISEPSKYTDTQYF. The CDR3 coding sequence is TGTGCCATCAGTGAGCCGAGTAAATACACAGATACGCAGTATTTT.

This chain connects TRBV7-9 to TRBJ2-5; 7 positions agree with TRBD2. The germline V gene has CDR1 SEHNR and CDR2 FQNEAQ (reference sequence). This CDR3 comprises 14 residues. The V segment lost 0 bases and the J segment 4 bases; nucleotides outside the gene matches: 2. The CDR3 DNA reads TGTGCCAGCAGCTTAGCCGGGGGGTCAGAGACCCAGTACTTC. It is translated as CASSLAGGSETQYF.